What follows are 22 T cell receptor beta chains derived from one specimen sequenced in a study of regulatory T cells in long-lasting Graves disease. Time point of the sample: persistent/refractory GD, antithyroid drugs over 5 years with positive TRAb. With RNA extracted from PBMCs as input, the TCR library was made. The TCR beta library used iRepertoire HTBI primers with Arm-PCR amplification of CDR3. TCRdb ran MiXCR on the multiplex PCR reads and lists one entry per CDR3 protein. The table has some 370,000 distinct CDR3 sequences, around 20% seen once. The input for sequencing was peripheral blood mononuclear cells (PBMCs), taken when the disease was refractory, from a patient treated with antithyroid drugs. The receptors shown here come from a female donor with Graves disease.

Ten or more counts support this clonotype. The V gene is TRBV28, the J gene TRBJ2-5; D unclear. Trimming took off 8 bases at V and 5 bases at J, with 15 bases between the two ends. Germline V gives CDR1 MDHEN, CDR2 SYDVKM. CDR3 length equals 13 residues. The CDR3 DNA follows: TGTGCCAGCCATCCTGGGCGAGAGGAGACCCAGTACTTC. It yields the protein CASHPGREETQYF.

This clonotype was counted at least ten times. V gene TRBV28 combines with J gene TRBJ1-2, with D maybe TRBD1 (5 bases). CDR3 length: 12 amino acids. Germline assignment: CDR1 MDHEN and CDR2 SYDVKM. Between the trimmed V and J ends, which lost 5 bases and 7 bases, there was a span of 11 bases. The CDR3 coding sequence is TGTGCCAGCAGTAATGGGGGTCTTGGCTACACCTTC. Encoded protein: CASSNGGLGYTF.

This clonotype was picked up a small number of times. This chain uses TRBV19 with TRBJ2-2; 12 bases match TRBD2. The V and J ends lost 3 bases and 5 bases, in that order; junction bases with no gene match: 1. Germline V gene data show CDR1 as LNHDA and CDR2 as SQIVND (reference sequence). This CDR3 is built from 15 residues. CDR3 sequence (DNA): TGTGCCAGTAGTATCGGGACTAGCGGGACCGGGGAGCTGTTTTTT. Translated: CASSIGTSGTGELFF.

The chain has TRBV6-2 or TRBV6-3 and TRBJ1-5; D is unclear. V gave up 8 bases and J gave up 0 bases, with 14 bases separating them. Germline V CDR1 and CDR2: MNHEY, SVGEGT. The CDR3 loop spans 15 amino acids. CDR3 region: CASSITAYSNQPQHF. Written as DNA, the CDR3 is TGTGCCAGCTCGATAACAGCTTATAGCAATCAGCCCCAGCATTTT.

Ten or more counts support this clonotype. The chain uses TRBV11-2 and TRBJ2-4; 13 nucleotides match TRBD2. The CDR3 length is 13 residues. V dropped 5 bases and J dropped 12; count of bases not matched to a gene: 4. The germline gives CDR1 SGHAT, CDR2 FQNNGV. CDR3 nucleotides: TGTGCCAGCAGCCCCGGGACTAGCGGGACTCAGTACTTC. This translates into CASSPGTSGTQYF. The full variable domain, in which reference TRBV11-2 and TRBJ2-4 provide the parts outside the CDR3, is EAGVAQSPRYKIIEKRQSVAFWCNPISGHATLYWYQQILGQGPKLLIQFQNNGVVDDSQLPKDRFSAERLKGVDSTLKIQPAKLEDSAVYLCASSPGTSGTQYFGAGTRLSVL.

V gene TRBV5-1 combines with J gene TRBJ2-1; TRBD1 matches 10 bases. Losses at the gene ends were 2 bases for V and 7 bases for J; bases not matched to a gene: 6. CDR3 length: 15 residues. In germline, CDR1 is SGHRS, CDR2 YFSETQ. CDR3 loop: CASSFGGTGVNEQFF. CDR3 in DNA: TGCGCCAGCAGCTTCGGGGGGACAGGGGTAAATGAGCAGTTCTTC.

The chain recombines TRBV7-2 with TRBJ1-4, with D possibly being TRBD1 (6 bases). Trimming removed 2 bases from V and 12 bases from J, with 13 bases in between. CDR1 is SGHTA, CDR2 FQGNSA, per germline. The CDR3 has 13 amino acids. The chain's CDR3 is CASSLLGGGELFF. In DNA, the CDR3 is TGTGCCAGCAGCTTATTAGGGGGGGGAGAACTGTTTTTT.

The V call is TRBV20-1, the J call TRBJ1-5, with D maybe TRBD1 (6 bases). Per the germline V gene, CDR1 is DFQATT and CDR2 is SNEGSKA (reference sequence). The V gene lost 3 bases and the J gene lost 7 bases, with 22 bases spanning the gap. CDR3 length equals 16 residues. Here the CDR3 reads CSARPPGAQGRQPQHF. CDR3 nucleotides: TGCAGTGCTAGGCCCCCGGGGGCGCAAGGACGGCAGCCCCAGCATTTT.

Notes on this clonotype: One base away lies a much larger clone, so this may be a sequencing read error. This chain connects TRBV2 to TRBJ2-7, with 7 nucleotides matching TRBD1. The CDR3 runs to 16 residues. Germline V gives CDR1 SNHLY, CDR2 FYNNEI. V lost 6 bases to trimming and J lost 4 bases; unmatched junction nucleotides: 15. CDR3: CASRVTIEDRVYEQYF. The CDR3, as DNA: TGTGCCAGCAGAGTGACCATTGAAGACAGGGTATACGAGCAGTACTTC.

Regarding this clonotype: The junction does not match germline at one end; this may be a read error. The gene calls are TRBV12-3 or TRBV12-4 and TRBJ1-2, with D possibly being TRBD1 (5 bases). The length of the CDR3 is 13 residues. The CDR3 loop reads CTSRMTEYYGYTF. DNA for the CDR3: TGTACCAGCAGAATGACAGAGTACTATGGCTACACCTTC.

The chain carries TRBV28 and TRBJ2-3; 11 nucleotides line up with TRBD1. This CDR3 spans 13 amino acids. The trim removed 6 bases at V and 6 bases at J, leaving 2 bases unmatched. Germline-derived CDR1 and CDR2 are MDHEN and SYDVKM. This CDR3 reads CASRDRGPDTQYF. Written as DNA, the CDR3 is TGTGCCAGCAGGGACAGGGGGCCGGATACGCAGTATTTT.

For this clonotype: One end of the junction fails to match germline, which may point to a read error. The chain combines TRBV20-1 with TRBJ2-1; D unclear. The V gene's germline CDR1 is DFQATT and CDR2 SNEGSKA (reference sequence). CDR3 length: 14 amino acids. The CDR3 spells CSARAPRSYNKQFF. In DNA, the CDR3 is TGCAGTGCTAGAGCCCCGCGCTCCTACAATAAGCAGTTCTTC.

This rearrangement joins TRBV24-1 to TRBJ2-4; D is uncertain. The closer fit of TRBJ2-1 to the DNA end suggests the J call may be wrong. Germline lookup yields CDR1 KGHDR and CDR2 SFDVKD. This CDR3 is built from 15 residues. The CDR3 loop is CATSDLGQPRDEQFF. CDR3 coding DNA: TGTGCCACCAGTGATTTAGGGCAGCCTAGAGATGAGCAGTTCTTC.

This clonotype came up many times. CDR3 sequence reads: CASSPGPSGEQYF. The CDR3 DNA is TGTGCCAGCAGTCCCGGGCCATCGGGGGAGCAGTACTTC. The chain carries TRBV12-3 or TRBV12-4 and TRBJ2-7, with a tentative D call TRBD2 (5 bases). V dropped 5 bases and J dropped 7 bases, with 15 bases sitting between them. This CDR3 contains 13 residues.

The chain couples TRBV20-1 to TRBJ2-7, with 12 bases matching TRBD2. V lost 0 bases and J lost 3; bases outside the gene matches: 3. The CDR3 spans 15 residues. CDR1 is DFQATT and CDR2 is SNEGSKA in the germline V gene (reference sequence). CDR3 in amino acids: CSARDLTSGSYEQYF. The CDR3 nucleotides read TGCAGTGCTAGAGATCTGACTAGCGGGAGCTACGAGCAGTACTTC.

This clonotype was seen a handful of times. The rearrangement joins TRBV7-9 to TRBJ2-1, with D uncertain. Per germline, CDR1 SEHNR and CDR2 FQNEAQ (reference sequence). V was clipped by 6 bases and J by 0 bases, with 12 bases between them. The CDR3 loop spans 15 amino acids. In nucleotides, the CDR3 is TGTGCCAGCAGTTCTGGGCTTGGCTCCTACAATGAGCAGTTCTTC. Residues: CASSSGLGSYNEQFF.

This clonotype appeared many times. This chain connects TRBV20-1 to TRBJ2-2; TRBD2 is a possible D gene (6 bases). CDR3 length: 14 residues. Germline CDR1 and CDR2: DFQATT and SNEGSKA (reference sequence). V was pared by 5 bases and J by 1 base, with 11 bases between. CDR3 nucleotide sequence: TGCAGTGCTTACCTTAGCGGGAACACCGGGGAGCTGTTTTTT. Translated, it gives CSAYLSGNTGELFF.

Of note for this clonotype: A read error may be the cause here, since a much bigger clone is one base away. The genes are TRBV6-5 and TRBJ1-5, with a tentative D call TRBD1 (6 bases). This CDR3 is 18 amino acids long. Germline values: CDR1 MNHEY, CDR2 SVGAGI. CDR3 DNA sequence: TGTGCCGGCAGTTACTCGTCGATTGGACAGTATAGCAATCAGCCCCAGCATTTT. Its protein product is CAGSYSSIGQYSNQPQHF.

The chain joins TRBV18 to TRBJ1-6, with TRBD1 identical over 10 bases. Germline trimming cut 1 base from V and 2 bases from J; bases unmatched to any gene: 2. CDR1 KGHSH and CDR2 LQKENI come from the germline V gene. This CDR3 has 17 amino acids. This CDR3 reads CASSPRQGATYNSPLHF. The CDR3 DNA sequence: TGTGCCAGCTCACCACGACAGGGGGCAACCTATAATTCACCCCTCCACTTT.

The genes are TRBV6-2 or TRBV6-3 and TRBJ2-1; possible D gene TRBD1, 6 bases. Germline CDR1 MNHEY, CDR2 SVGEGT. The germline V and J ends were trimmed by 10 bases and 4 bases, with 14 bases remaining between them. The CDR3 has 13 amino acids. For the CDR3, the DNA is TGTGCCACTCTGAACAGGGATTACAATGAGCAGTTCTTC. Translated: CATLNRDYNEQFF.

The chain couples TRBV27 to TRBJ2-7; D may be TRBD2 (6 bases). This CDR3 comprises 16 residues. CDR1 and CDR2 from the germline V gene are MNHEY and SMNVEV (reference sequence). The V end lost 1 base, the J end lost 2 bases, and 15 bases lay between the germline ends. The CDR3 region has the DNA TGTGCCAGCAGTTTATTAATAGGGGAGGTGGCCTACGAGCAGTACTTC. This encodes CASSLLIGEVAYEQYF.

V and J are TRBV9 and TRBJ1-3; no firm D call. The germline V gene encodes CDR1 SGDLS and CDR2 YYNGEE. This CDR3 has 14 residues. Trimming shortened V by 5 bases and J by 4 bases, and 13 bases separated the two germline ends. The CDR3 sequence: CASSEGSPGNTIYF. The CDR3 DNA follows: TGTGCCAGCAGTGAAGGTTCACCCGGAAACACCATATATTTT.